Included here is one T cell receptor (beta chain) sequence, with context. This specimen belongs to a study of T cell changes during pregnancy in multiple sclerosis. TCRdb keeps only in-frame clones here, not all; method: immunoSEQ multiplex PCR. The sample lists approximately 50,000 clones; 80% to 95% were seen once. The sample consisted of CD4+ T cells from peripheral blood mononuclear cells, taken after pregnancy. This receptor was taken from a female donor in good health, enrolled as a control in a pregnancy study.

The chain's CDR3 is CASLAGGGWTQYF. The DNA for the CDR3 is TGTGCCAGCCTAGCGGGGGGGGGTTGGACGCAGTATTTT. The chain carries TRBV6-1 and TRBJ2-3; TRBD2 matches 12 bases. Trimming took 8 bases from V and 9 from J; bases not matched to a gene: 6. Germline V lookup: CDR1 MNHNS, CDR2 SASEGT. The CDR3 is made up of 13 amino acids.